This record concerns one T cell receptor (beta chain) sequence. Its antigen is still unknown. No per-base quality is available; no much larger clone lies one base away. The source of the sample is a study of shared clonotypes between healthy human individuals (dated by TCRdb to 2018 to 2021). Regarding the study in general: A couple of women and a few men aged 18 to 49 years were included in the cohort. Per donor, three plates each were used for CD4 naive and CD4 memory, two for CD8 naive, and one for CD8 memory. The study deeply sequenced blood TCR repertoires of several healthy adults to estimate repertoire size and the extent of clonotype sharing between individuals. Libraries were prepared and TCR repertoires were sequenced by different laboratories using diverse techniques, in order to increase sequencing depth and limit assay-specific biases. Between about 0.8 and 9 billion PBMCs per donor were obtained by leukapheresis.

The CDR3 runs 17 amino acids, cysteine and phenylalanine included. Only the CDR3 DNA stays, 51 bases, in frame from base 1. Via the germline V gene, CDR1 is MDHEN and CDR2 SYDVKM. Compared with germline, V lacks 3 bases and J lacks 3 bases; bases without a gene match: 9. Study-wide findings and limitations: Incomplete sequencing was indicated by rarefaction of sorted-subset datasets, despite the large sequencing depth. Sampling was restricted to blood, and TCR repertoires in tissues likely differ from the TCR repertoires found in blood. Compared with non-shared clonotypes, clonotypes shared by all four sorted-subset donors had higher generation probabilities. Pairwise subsampling indicated that sequencing depth was expected to affect the degree of clonotype sharing among donors. Because the study included only a small number of donors, the genetic and exposure-history diversity represented was limited. Larger estimated clonotype richness was generally found for naive subsets than for memory subsets. Sharing across a few donors was observed for approximately 4.6% of naive CD4, over 3% of naive CD8, about 2.5% of memory CD4, and about 0.4% of memory CD8 clonotypes.

Using the deep immunoSEQ assay, multiplex PCR amplified TCR CDR3 regions from genomic DNA. For each cell subset, the extracted genomic DNA was distributed evenly across all wells of several immunoSEQ 96-well plates, and each plate served as one replicate. For sorted subsets, around 200 ng genomic DNA, equal to 30,000 to 35,000 T cell genomes, was loaded into each replicate PCR. The purified libraries were quantified using a Qubit 3.0 fluorometer, sized with a Bioanalyzer 2100, and then quantified again using the KAPA Library Quantification kit. Every immunoSEQ 96-well plate was sequenced on a separate single-read 150-cycle Illumina NextSeq 550 flow cell. As for the original processing: Because the immunoSEQ output included only junctional sequences and no quality scores, the filtering could not be the same as the filtering used for full-length reads. To assign V/J genes and CDR3, sequences were annotated using PyIR, a Python wrapper for IgBLAST v1.9, with IMGT germline references. Reads were filtered out if the reads had weak V/J assignments (E-value above 1e-6), no CDR3, stop codons, out-of-frame junctions, or ambiguous translated residues. V3J clonotypes were defined as sequences sharing an identical inferred V gene, J gene, and CDR3 amino acid sequence. Percentage overlap between repertoires was calculated by dividing the number of shared unique clonotypes by the size of the smaller repertoire. Repertoire richness was assessed with RTK rarefaction, the Chao1 estimator, and Recon v2.1 estimates of unobserved clonotypes. OLGA was used to compute generation probabilities for all TCRbeta clonotypes that the gDNA method yielded from a few donors. The clones in this table, taken by TCRdb from immuneACCESS, are in-frame only. Not every clone is retained; where verified, under half of the shortfall comes from an unresolved V gene, and the cause of the rest is unknown. V, J and clone size are those of that table, while D and trimming were read from the DNA. Recorded for this sample are about 2.3 million clones; 85% to 95% of them occurred a single time. Together, the top ten hold about 0.39% of the sample.

The donors were healthy, HIV-negative adults with no recently reported acute infections or vaccinations. All donors were Caucasian adults living in Nashville, Tennessee, USA. CD4+ T cells were enriched by magnetic negative selection, after which naive cells were positively selected on CD45RA and the negative fraction was taken as the memory subset. Blood was collected by leukapheresis, and PBMCs were isolated by Ficoll-Histopaque density gradient centrifugation and then cryopreserved in liquid nitrogen vapor phase. Purity and quantity of every magnetically sorted T cell population were checked by analytical flow cytometry. Genomic DNA was isolated from each sorted fraction and quantified by UV absorbance on a Nanodrop 2000c.

The specimen sequenced was naive CD4+ T cells from PBMCs. Sample cell subset or site, as interpreted from the label and publication: CD45RA+ positively selected. The origin of this receptor is a man between 18 and 35 years old in good health. Some clones in this sample may be carry-over from other donors' samples. The chain is made from TRBV28 and TRBJ2-1, and TRBD2 matches 9 of the central bases. The DNA sequence is as follows: TGTGCCAGCAGTTTGGGGAGAGGCGGGAGGGACTACAATGAGCAGTTCTTC. The encoded protein is CASSLGRGGRDYNEQFF. With the portions outside the CDR3 filled from the reference TRBV28 and TRBJ2-1 genes, the complete variable region becomes DVKVTQSSRYLVKRTGEKVFLECVQDMDHENMFWYRQDPGLGLRLIYFSYDVKMKEKGDIPEGYSVSREKKERFSLILESASTNQTSMYLCASSLGRGGRDYNEQFFGPGTRLTVL.